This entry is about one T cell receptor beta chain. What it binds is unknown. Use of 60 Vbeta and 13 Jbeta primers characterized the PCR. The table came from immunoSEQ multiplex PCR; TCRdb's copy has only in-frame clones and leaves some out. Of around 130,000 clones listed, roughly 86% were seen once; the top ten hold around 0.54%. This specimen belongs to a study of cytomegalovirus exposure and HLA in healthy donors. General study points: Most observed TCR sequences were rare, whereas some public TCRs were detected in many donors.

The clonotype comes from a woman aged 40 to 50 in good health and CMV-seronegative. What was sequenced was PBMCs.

CDR3 in DNA: TGTGCCAGCAGCTTGTCAAGCGGGACCAACTACGAGCAGTACTTC. Translation gives CASSLSSGTNYEQYF. The chain carries TRBV7-2 and TRBJ2-7; 7 bases line up with TRBD2. CDR1 and CDR2 (germline): SGHTA, FQGNSA. The CDR3 has 15 residues. Trimming at V came to 3 bases and at J to 3 bases, leaving 8 bases not matched to a gene.